This TCR beta chain came from a study of beta chain features in type 1 diabetes. Comments on this clone: The antigen is unknown.

Overall study results and limits: The similarity of naive, central memory and Treg TCRB repertoires appeared greater among patients than among healthy donors. Short templates might get an advantage during PCR, and this would be equal in patients and controls. cDNA-based reads could over-represent cells with high TCR expression.

The sequenced template was cDNA made from the entire isolated RNA. Approximately 4 million reads was the average for naive, central memory and regulatory T cell samples. Sequenced by immunoSEQ multiplex PCR; TCRdb stores in-frame clones only, minus some. The sample lists hundreds of thousands of clones, over 25% seen once, with about 0.065% in the top ten. V shed 8 bases and J shed 3 bases, with 9 bases lying between them. Germline V gives CDR1 MDHEN, CDR2 SYDVKM. The CDR3 spans 12 residues. The TCR comes from a man aged 18 to 29 in good health. Sequencing was done on a sample of naive CD4+ T cells from blood. The J gene is TRBJ2-3, the V gene TRBV28; TRBD1 might be the D (6 bases). The chain's CDR3 is CASHRATDTQYF. For the CDR3, the DNA is TGTGCCAGCCACAGGGCTACAGATACGCAGTATTTT. The whole variable domain, remainder taken from reference TRBV28 and TRBJ2-3, is DVKVTQSSRYLVKRTGEKVFLECVQDMDHENMFWYRQDPGLGLRLIYFSYDVKMKEKGDIPEGYSVSREKKERFSLILESASTNQTSMYLCASHRATDTQYFGPGTRLTVL.